This T cell receptor beta chain stems from a study of shared clonotypes between healthy human individuals. The overall study: Each donor had three CD4 naive, three CD4 memory, two CD8 naive and one CD8 memory plate.

An approximately 200 ng quantity of DNA, around 30,000 T cell genomes, went into the sorted-subset replicate PCRs. Repertoires were generated with immunoSEQ multiplex PCR, while TCRdb's copy carries only in-frame clones and drops some. The table has about a million clones, 70% to 80% seen once. Study-wide findings and caveats: Naive CD4 clonotype sharing across a few donors was approximately 5%. The low donor count limited represented genetic and exposure-history diversity.

This CDR3 has 17 amino acids. Trimming shortened V by 3 bases and J by 0 bases, and 12 bases separated the two germline ends. The V gene's germline CDR1 is SEHNR and CDR2 FQNEAQ (reference sequence). Comments on this clone: As yet, its antigen is unknown.

The source is a man younger than 35 in good health. Some clones in this sample may be carry-over from other donors' samples. Sequenced sample: memory CD4+ T cells from PBMCs. Noted subset: CD45RA-negative fraction. The V and J genes are TRBV7-9 and TRBJ2-6, with D perhaps being TRBD1 or TRBD2 (6 bases each). The CDR3 DNA follows: TGTGCCAGCAGCTTGTGGGGGGCCGGCTCTGGGGCCAACGTCCTGACTTTC. It encodes CASSLWGAGSGANVLTF.